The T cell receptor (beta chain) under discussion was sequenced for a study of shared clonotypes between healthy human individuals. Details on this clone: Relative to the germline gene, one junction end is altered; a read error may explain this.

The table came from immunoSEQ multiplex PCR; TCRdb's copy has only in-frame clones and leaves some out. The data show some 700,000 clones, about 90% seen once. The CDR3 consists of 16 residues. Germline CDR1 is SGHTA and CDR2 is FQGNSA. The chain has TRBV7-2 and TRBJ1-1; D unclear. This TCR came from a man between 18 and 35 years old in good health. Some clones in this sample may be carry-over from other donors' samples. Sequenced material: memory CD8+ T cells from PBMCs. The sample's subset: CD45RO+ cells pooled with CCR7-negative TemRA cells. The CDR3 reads CASSLALGRPNTEAFF. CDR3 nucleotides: TGTGCCAGCAGCCTAGCCTTGGGTCGACCGAACACTGAAGCTTTCTTT.